The entry that follows covers one TCR beta chain sequence. Here immunoSEQ multiplex PCR was the method, and the copy in TCRdb shows in-frame clones only, minus some. The sample contains around 140,000 clones, about nine tenths of which appear only once. The data stem from a study of control samples from healthy donors and cancer patients. This CDR3 comprises 15 residues. V was pared by 6 bases and J by 5 bases, with 20 bases between. Germline V CDR1 and CDR2: LGHNT, FRNRAP. The specimen sequenced was blood. This sequence was found in a man aged 40-50 years in good health. This rearrangement joins TRBV12-5 to TRBJ2-7; perhaps TRBD1 as D (6 bases). The CDR3 DNA reads TGTGCTAGTGGGCCCGGGACATCTCATTTAGACGAGCAGTACTTC. Translating gives CASGPGTSHLDEQYF.